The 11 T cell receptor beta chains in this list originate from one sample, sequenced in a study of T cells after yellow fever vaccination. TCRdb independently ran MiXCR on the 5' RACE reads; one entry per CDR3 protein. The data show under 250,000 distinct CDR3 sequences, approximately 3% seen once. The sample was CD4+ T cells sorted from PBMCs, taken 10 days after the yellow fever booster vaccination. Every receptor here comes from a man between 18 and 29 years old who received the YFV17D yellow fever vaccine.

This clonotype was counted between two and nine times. CDR3: CASSGQGNTGELFF. CDR3 coding DNA: TGTGCCAGCAGCGGACAGGGTAACACCGGGGAGCTGTTTTTT. The rearrangement links TRBV12-3 or TRBV12-4 to TRBJ2-2; 8 bases match TRBD1. V was clipped by 6 bases and J by 2 bases; unmatched bases: 2. The CDR3 contains 14 residues.

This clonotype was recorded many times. The CDR3 protein is CASSIQIVPPDTQYF. The CDR3 DNA sequence: TGCGCCAGCAGCATACAAATCGTTCCCCCAGATACGCAGTATTTT. The chain couples TRBV5-1 to TRBJ2-3; D gene ambiguous. This CDR3 is built from 15 residues. V dropped 4 bases and J dropped 4 bases, with 16 bases sitting between them. Per the germline V gene, CDR1 is SGHRS and CDR2 is YFSETQ.

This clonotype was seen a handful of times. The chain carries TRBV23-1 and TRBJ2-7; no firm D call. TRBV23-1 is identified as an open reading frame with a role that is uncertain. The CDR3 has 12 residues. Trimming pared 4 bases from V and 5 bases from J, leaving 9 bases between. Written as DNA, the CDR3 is TGCGCCAGCAGTCTCCATGGACACGAGCAGTACGTC. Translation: CASSLHGHEQYV.

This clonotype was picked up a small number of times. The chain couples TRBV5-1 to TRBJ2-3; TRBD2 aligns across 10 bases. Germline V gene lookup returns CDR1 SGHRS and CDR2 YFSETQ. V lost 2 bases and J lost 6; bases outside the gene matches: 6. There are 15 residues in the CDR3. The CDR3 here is CASSLAGGPSDTQYF. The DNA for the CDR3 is TGCGCCAGCAGCTTAGCGGGGGGGCCTTCGGATACGCAGTATTTT.

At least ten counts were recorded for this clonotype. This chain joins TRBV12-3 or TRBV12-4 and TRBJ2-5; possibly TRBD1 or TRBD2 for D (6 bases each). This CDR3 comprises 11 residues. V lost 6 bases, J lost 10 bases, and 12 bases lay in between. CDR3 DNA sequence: TGTGCCAGCAGAGGGGGGAGTGGCCAGTACTTC. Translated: CASRGGSGQYF.

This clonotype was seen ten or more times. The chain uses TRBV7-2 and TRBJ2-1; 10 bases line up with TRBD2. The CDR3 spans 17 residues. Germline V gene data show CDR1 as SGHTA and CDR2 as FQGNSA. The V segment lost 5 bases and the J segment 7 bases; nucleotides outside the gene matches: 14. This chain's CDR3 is CASSLTPSSGGLNEQFF. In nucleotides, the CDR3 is TGTGCCAGCAGCCTCACCCCTTCTAGCGGGGGTCTAAATGAGCAGTTCTTC.

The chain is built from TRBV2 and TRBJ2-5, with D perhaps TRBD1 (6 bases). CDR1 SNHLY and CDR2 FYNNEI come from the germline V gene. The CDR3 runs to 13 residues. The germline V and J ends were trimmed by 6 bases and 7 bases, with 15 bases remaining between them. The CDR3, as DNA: TGTGCCAGCAGCTTACGCGAGGGGGTGACCCAGTACTTC. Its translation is CASSLREGVTQYF.

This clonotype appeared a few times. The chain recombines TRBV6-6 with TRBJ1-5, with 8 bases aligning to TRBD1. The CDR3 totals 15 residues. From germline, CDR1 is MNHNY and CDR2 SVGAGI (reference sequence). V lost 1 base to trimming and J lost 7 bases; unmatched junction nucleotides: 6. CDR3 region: CASSYLGQGIQPQHF. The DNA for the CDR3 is TGTGCCAGCAGTTACTTAGGACAGGGTATACAGCCCCAGCATTTT.

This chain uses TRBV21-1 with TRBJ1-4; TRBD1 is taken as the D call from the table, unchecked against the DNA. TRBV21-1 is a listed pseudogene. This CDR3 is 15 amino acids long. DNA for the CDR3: TGTGCCAGCAGCAAAGATAAGGAGGCGGATGAAAAACTGTTTTTT. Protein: CASSKDKEADEKLFF.

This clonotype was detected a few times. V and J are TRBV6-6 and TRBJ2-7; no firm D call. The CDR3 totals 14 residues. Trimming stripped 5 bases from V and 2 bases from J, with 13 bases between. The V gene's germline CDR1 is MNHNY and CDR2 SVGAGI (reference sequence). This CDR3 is CASSKTTGPYEQYV. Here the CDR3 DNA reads TGTGCCAGCAGTAAAACGACCGGACCCTACGAGCAGTACGTC.

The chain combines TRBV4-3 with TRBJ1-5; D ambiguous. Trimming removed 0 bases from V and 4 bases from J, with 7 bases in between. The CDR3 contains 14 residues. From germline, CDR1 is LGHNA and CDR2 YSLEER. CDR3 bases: TGCGCCAGCAGCCAAGAAGTCCGGAATCAGCCCCAGCATTTT. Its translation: CASSQEVRNQPQHF.